The clone carrying this T cell receptor (beta chain) appeared a few times. CDR1 SGHRS and CDR2 YFSETQ come from the germline V gene. The CDR3 loop spans 13 amino acids. The trim removed 4 bases at V and 6 bases at J, leaving 6 bases unmatched. The method was immunoSEQ multiplex PCR; TCRdb's version includes in-frame clones alone and lacks a portion of them. The sample lists some 190,000 clones, more than 70% occurring once. This sample is drawn from a study of blood T cell repertoires in COVID-19. The overall study: The United States, Italy and Spain were the sources of the acute and convalescent COVID-19 samples.

The sequence derives from a man in his forties or fifties with acute COVID-19. V is TRBV5-1 and J is TRBJ1-1, with 7 bases lining up with TRBD1. The specimen sequenced was PBMCs or T cells enriched from blood (not recorded which). CDR3 coding DNA: TGCGCCAGCAGCGACGGACAGGCGGCTGAAGCTTTCTTT. Translated, it gives CASSDGQAAEAFF.